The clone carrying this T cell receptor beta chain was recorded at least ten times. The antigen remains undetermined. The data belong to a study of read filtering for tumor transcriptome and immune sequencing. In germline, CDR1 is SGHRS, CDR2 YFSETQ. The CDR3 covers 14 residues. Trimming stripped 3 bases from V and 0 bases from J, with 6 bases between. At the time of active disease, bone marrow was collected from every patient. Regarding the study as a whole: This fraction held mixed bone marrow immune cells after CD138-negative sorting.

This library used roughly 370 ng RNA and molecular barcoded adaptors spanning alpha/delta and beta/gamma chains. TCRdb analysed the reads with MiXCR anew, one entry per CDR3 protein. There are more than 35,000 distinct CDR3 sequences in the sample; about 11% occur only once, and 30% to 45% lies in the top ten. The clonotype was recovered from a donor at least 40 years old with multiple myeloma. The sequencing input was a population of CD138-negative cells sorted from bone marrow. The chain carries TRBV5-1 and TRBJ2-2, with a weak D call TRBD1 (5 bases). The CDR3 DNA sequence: TGCGCCAGCAGCTCGACAGCGAACACCGGGGAGCTGTTTTTT. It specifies CASSSTANTGELFF.